This paragraph reports one TCR beta chain. The antigen remains unidentified. The source of the sample is a study of T cells in Graves' hyperthyroidism and ophthalmopathy. General study findings and limits: Before onset, ophthalmopathy was predicted by the model a median roughly 6.4 months earlier. Most expanded thyroid clonotypes above 0.001 also appeared in blood.

The CDR3 has 12 amino acids. V shed 6 bases and J shed 8 bases, with 14 bases lying between them. In germline, CDR1 is DFQATT, CDR2 SNEGSKA (reference sequence). Researchers took RNA transcripts and amplified the TCR beta CDR3 regions from them. With the HTBI primer set, the TCR CDR3 went through a first round of RT-PCR. A single record per CDR3 protein comes from TCRdb applying MiXCR to the multiplex PCR reads. The repertoire holds approximately 570,000 distinct CDR3 sequences, just under 20% seen once, with approximately 50% in the top ten. Not enrolled were patients with uncontrolled infection, other autoimmune disease, pregnancy or lactation. PBMCs were derived from roughly 10 ml fresh peripheral blood.

The origin of this receptor is a man aged 35 to 55 with Graves' ophthalmopathy. V usage is TRBV20-1 and J usage is TRBJ2-4, with D perhaps matching TRBD1 (5 bases). Sequenced input: blood. The CDR3: CSAGDKWDIQYF. DNA for the CDR3: TGCAGTGCAGGGGATAAGTGGGACATTCAGTACTTC.